This TCR beta chain was documented in a study of blood T cell repertoires in COVID-19. Study-wide context: Material from acute and convalescent COVID-19 was sourced from the United States, Italy and Spain.

Using immunoSEQ multiplex PCR, the repertoire was profiled, and TCRdb retains in-frame clones only, with some absent. Here the sample spans roughly 80,000 clones, roughly 90% being singletons. With 5 bases clipped from V and 4 bases from J, the junction kept 7 bases outside the gene matches. From germline, CDR1 is SGHAT and CDR2 FQNNGV. This CDR3 comprises 15 residues. The chain recombines TRBV11-2 with TRBJ2-7, with TRBD1 identical over 11 bases. The sequence came from a human donor in a cohort sampled during active COVID-19. Sequenced: peripheral blood. The CDR3 DNA sequence: TGTGCCAGCAGCCGACTGGGACAGGGGGGGTACGAGCAGTACTTC. The encoded protein is CASSRLGQGGYEQYF.